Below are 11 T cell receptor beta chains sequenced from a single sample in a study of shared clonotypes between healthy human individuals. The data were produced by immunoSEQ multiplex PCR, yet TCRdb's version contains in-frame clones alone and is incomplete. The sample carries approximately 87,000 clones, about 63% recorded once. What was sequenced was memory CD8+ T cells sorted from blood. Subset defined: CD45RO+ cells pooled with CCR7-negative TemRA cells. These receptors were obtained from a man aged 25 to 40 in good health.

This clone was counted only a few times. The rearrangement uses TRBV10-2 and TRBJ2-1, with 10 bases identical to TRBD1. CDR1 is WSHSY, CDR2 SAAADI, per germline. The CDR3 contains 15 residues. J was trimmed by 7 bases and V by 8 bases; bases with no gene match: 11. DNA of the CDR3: TGCGCCAGCTCTTCCGGGACAGGGGTATGGAATGAGCAGTTCTTC. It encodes CASSSGTGVWNEQFF.

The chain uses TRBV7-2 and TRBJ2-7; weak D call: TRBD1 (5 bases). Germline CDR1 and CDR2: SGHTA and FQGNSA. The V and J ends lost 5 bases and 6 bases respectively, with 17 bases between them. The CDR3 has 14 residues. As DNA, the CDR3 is TGTGCCAGCAGCCCGATGTGGGGCGGTCGCGAGCAGTACTTC. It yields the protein CASSPMWGGREQYF. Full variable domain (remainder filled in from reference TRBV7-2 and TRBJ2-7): GAGVSQSPSNKVTEKGKDVELRCDPISGHTALYWYRQSLGQGLEFLIYFQGNSAPDKSGLPSDRFSAERTGGSVSTLTIQRTQQEDSAVYLCASSPMWGGREQYFGPGTRLTVT.

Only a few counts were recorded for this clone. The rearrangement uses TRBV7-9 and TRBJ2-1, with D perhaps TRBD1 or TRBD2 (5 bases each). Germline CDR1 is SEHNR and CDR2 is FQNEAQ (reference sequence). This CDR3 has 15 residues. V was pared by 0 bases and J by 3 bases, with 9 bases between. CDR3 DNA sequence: TGTGCCAGCAGCTTAGCGGGACCGCTCTACAATGAGCAGTTCTTC. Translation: CASSLAGPLYNEQFF.

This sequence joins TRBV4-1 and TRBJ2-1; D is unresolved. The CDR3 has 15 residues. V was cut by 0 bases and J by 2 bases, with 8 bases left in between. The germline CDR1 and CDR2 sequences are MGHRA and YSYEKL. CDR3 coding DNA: TGCGCCAGCAGCCAAGACACCCCGCCCTACAATGAGCAGTTCTTC. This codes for CASSQDTPPYNEQFF.

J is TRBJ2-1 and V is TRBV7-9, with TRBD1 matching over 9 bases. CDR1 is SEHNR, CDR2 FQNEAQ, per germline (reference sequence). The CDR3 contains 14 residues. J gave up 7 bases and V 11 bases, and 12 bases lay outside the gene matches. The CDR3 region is CAGGLRDRENEQFF. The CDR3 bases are TGTGCCGGAGGACTCCGGGACAGGGAGAATGAGCAGTTCTTC.

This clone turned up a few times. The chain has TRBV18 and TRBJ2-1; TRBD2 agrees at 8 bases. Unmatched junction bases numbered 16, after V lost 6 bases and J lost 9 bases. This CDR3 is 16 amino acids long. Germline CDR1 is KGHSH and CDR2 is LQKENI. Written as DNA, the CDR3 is TGTGCCAGCTCCTCGAGGCGCCACGGGGGGGGAAGTGAGCAGTTCTTC. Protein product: CASSSRRHGGGSEQFF.

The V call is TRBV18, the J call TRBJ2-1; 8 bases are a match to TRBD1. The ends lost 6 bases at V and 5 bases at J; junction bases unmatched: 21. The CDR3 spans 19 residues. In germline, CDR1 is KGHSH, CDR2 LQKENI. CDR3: CASSPRGQALPRGNNEQFF. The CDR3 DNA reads TGTGCCAGCTCCCCCCGGGGACAGGCGCTCCCTAGGGGGAACAATGAGCAGTTCTTC.

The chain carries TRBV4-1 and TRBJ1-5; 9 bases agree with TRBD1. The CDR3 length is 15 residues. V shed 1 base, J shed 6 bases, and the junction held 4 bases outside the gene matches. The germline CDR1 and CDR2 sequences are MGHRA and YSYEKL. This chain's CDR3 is CASSQAGTGLQPQHF. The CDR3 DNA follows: TGCGCCAGCAGCCAAGCCGGGACAGGGCTTCAGCCCCAGCATTTT.

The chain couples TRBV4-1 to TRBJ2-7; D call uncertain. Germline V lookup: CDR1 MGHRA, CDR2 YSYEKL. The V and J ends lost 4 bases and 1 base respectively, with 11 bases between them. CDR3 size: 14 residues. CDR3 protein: CASSPQEESYEQYF. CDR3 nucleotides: TGCGCCAGCAGCCCTCAAGAGGAGTCCTACGAGCAGTACTTC.

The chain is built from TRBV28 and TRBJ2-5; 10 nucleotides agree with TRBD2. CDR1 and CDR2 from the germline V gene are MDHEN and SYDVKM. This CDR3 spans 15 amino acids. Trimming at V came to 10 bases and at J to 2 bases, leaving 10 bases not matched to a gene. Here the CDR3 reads CAIQREGSPQETQYF. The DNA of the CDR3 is TGTGCCATCCAGCGGGAGGGCTCCCCTCAAGAGACCCAGTACTTC.

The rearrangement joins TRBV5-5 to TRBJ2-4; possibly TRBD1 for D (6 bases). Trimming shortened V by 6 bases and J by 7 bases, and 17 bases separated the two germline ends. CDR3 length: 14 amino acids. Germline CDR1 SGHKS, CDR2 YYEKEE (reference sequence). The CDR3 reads CASTVDRASNIQYF. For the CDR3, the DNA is TGTGCCAGCACCGTGGACAGAGCTAGCAACATTCAGTACTTC.